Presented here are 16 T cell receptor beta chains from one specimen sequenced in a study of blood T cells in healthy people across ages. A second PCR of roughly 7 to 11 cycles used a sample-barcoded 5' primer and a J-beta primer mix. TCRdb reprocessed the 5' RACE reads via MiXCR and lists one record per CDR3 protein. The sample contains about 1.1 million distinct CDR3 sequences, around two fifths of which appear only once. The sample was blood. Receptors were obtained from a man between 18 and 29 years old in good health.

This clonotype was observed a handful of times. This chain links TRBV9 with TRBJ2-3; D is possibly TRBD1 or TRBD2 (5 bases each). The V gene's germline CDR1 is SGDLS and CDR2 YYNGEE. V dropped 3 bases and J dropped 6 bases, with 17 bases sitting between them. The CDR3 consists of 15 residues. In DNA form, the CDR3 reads TGTGCCAGCAGCGGCCGGGACCCGGCGTGGGATACGCAGTATTTT. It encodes CASSGRDPAWDTQYF.

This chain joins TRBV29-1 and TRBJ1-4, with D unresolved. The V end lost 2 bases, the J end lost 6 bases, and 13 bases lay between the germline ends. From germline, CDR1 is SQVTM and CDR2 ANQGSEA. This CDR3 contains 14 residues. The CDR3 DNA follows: TGCAGCGTTGAATCGAGGCCTGAGGATGAAAAACTGTTTTTT. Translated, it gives CSVESRPEDEKLFF. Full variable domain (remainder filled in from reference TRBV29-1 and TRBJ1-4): SAVISQKPSRDICQRGTSLTIQCQVDSQVTMMFWYRQQPGQSLTLIATANQGSEATYESGFVIDKFPISRPNLTFSTLTVSNMSPEDSSIYLCSVESRPEDEKLFFGSGTQLSVL.

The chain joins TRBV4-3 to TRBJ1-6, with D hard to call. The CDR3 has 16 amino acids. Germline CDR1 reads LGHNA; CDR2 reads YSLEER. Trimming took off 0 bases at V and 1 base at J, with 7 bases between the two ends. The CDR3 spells CASSQEATSYNSPLHF. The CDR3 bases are TGCGCCAGCAGCCAAGAGGCGACATCCTATAATTCACCCCTCCACTTT.

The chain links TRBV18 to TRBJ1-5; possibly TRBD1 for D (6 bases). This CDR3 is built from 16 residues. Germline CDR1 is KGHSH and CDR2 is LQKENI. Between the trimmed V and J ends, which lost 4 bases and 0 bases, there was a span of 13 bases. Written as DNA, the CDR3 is TGTGCCAGCTCACTCAACTCAGGGGCTAGCAATCAGCCCCAGCATTTT. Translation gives CASSLNSGASNQPQHF.

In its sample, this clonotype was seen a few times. DNA of the CDR3: TGCAGTGCCCAATCCGGGACAGGGACGAATCAGCCCCAGCATTTT. It translates to CSAQSGTGTNQPQHF. V is TRBV20-1 and J is TRBJ1-5, with TRBD1 matching 9 bases. V dropped 6 bases and J dropped 4; count of bases not matched to a gene: 10. Germline V gene lookup returns CDR1 DFQATT and CDR2 SNEGSKA (reference sequence). CDR3 length: 15 amino acids.

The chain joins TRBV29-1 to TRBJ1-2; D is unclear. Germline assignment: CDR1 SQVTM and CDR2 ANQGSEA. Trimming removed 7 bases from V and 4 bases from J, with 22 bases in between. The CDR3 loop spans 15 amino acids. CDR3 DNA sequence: TGCAGCGCCTTCCTGGGTTTAGGGCTCGTCTATGGCTACACCTTC. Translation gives CSAFLGLGLVYGYTF.

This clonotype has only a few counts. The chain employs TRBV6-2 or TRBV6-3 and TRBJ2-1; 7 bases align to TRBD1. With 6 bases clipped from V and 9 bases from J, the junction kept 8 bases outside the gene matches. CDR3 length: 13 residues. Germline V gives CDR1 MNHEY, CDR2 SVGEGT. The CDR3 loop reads CASRQGNLGEQFF. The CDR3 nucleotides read TGTGCCAGCAGACAGGGGAATTTGGGTGAGCAGTTCTTC.

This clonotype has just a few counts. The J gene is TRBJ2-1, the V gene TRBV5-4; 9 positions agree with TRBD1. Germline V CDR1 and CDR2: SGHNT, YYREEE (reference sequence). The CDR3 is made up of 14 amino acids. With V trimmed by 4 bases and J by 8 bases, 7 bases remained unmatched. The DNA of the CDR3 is TGTGCCAGCAGCCGGACCGGACAGGGGTATGAGCAGTTCTTC. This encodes CASSRTGQGYEQFF.

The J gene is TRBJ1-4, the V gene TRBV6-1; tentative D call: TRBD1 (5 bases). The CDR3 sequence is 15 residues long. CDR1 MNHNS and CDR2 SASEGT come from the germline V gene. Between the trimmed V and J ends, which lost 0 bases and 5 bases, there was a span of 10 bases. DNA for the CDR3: TGTGCCAGCAGTGAAGCGGGCGACAGAAATGAAAAACTGTTTTTT. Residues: CASSEAGDRNEKLFF.

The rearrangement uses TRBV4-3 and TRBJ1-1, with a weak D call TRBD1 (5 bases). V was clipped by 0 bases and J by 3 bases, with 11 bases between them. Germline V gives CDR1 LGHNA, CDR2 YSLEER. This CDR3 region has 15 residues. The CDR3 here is CASSQEDRGDTEAFF. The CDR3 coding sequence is TGCGCCAGCAGCCAAGAAGATCGGGGGGACACTGAAGCTTTCTTT.

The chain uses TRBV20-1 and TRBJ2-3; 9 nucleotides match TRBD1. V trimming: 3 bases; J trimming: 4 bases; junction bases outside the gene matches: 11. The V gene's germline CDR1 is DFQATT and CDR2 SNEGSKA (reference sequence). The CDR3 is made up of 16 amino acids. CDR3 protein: CSASFPGQGIPDTQYF. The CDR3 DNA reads TGCAGTGCTAGTTTTCCGGGACAGGGTATCCCAGATACGCAGTATTTT.

The CDR3 spells CASSPWTGQAYQPQHF. CDR3 nucleotides: TGTGCCAGCAGCCCCTGGACAGGCCAGGCCTATCAGCCCCAGCATTTT. The chain links TRBV9 to TRBJ1-5, with TRBD1 matching 7 bases. The germline V gene has CDR1 SGDLS and CDR2 YYNGEE. After removal of 4 bases from V and 5 bases from J, the junction contained 12 bases not matched to a gene. The CDR3 extends over 16 amino acids.

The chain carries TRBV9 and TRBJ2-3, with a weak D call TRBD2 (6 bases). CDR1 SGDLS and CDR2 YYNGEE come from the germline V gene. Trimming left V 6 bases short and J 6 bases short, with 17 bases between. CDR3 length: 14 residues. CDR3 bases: TGTGCCAGCACCCCGCGAGGGCTAGCGGATACGCAGTATTTT. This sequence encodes CASTPRGLADTQYF. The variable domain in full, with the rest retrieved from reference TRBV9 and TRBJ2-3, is DSGVTQTPKHLITATGQRVTLRCSPRSGDLSVYWYQQSLDQGLQFLIQYYNGEERAKGNILERFSAQQFPDLHSELNLSSLELGDSALYFCASTPRGLADTQYFGPGTRLTVL.

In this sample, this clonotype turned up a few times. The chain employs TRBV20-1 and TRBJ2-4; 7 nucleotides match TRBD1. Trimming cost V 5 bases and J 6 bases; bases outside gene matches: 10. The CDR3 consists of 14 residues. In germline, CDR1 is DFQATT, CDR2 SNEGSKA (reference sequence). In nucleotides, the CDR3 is TGCAGTGCTCCCCGACAGGGCAAGAGAAACATTCAGTACTTC. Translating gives CSAPRQGKRNIQYF.

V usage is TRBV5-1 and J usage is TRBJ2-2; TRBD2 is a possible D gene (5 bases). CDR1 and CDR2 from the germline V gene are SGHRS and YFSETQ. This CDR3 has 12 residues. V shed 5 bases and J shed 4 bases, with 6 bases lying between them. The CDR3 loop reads CASRTITGELFF. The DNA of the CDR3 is TGCGCCAGCAGGACTATCACCGGGGAGCTGTTTTTT.

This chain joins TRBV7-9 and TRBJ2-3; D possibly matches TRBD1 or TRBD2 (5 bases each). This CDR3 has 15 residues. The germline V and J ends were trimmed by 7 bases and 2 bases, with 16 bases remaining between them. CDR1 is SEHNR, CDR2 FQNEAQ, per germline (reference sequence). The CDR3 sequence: CASTPAGTPTDTQYF. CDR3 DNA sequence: TGTGCCAGCACCCCAGCCGGGACCCCCACAGATACGCAGTATTTT.